This T cell receptor (beta chain) was identified in a study of vaccination effects on CD4 cells after COVID-19 (dated by TCRdb to between 2020 and 2023). Looking at the study overall: In the ViraFEST assay, PBMC were stimulated with viral peptide pools, and TCR sequencing was then used to find antigen-specific CD4+ T cell clonotypes based on their expansion. A total of nine to ten COVID-19 convalescent patients and a few SARS-CoV-2-naive healthy vaccine recipients were included in the full study. In both COVID-19 convalescent patients and infection-naive vaccine recipients, the study compared SARS-CoV-2 spike-specific CD4+ TCR repertoires from before mRNA vaccination with those from after it. Cultures from other donors in the study were sequenced with the Oncomine TCR Beta short-read assay on an Illumina iSeq 100. Each participant received two doses of an mRNA SARS-CoV-2 vaccine, either BNT162b2 or mRNA-1273. Each well held two million PBMC cultured in IMDM containing about 5.5% human AB serum, 8.5 to 10 IU/ml IL-2 and gentamicin, along with around 11 ug/ml peptides.

Points the paper makes about the study in general: Among healthy vaccine recipients, nearly all vaccine-induced clones were SARS-CoV-2 mono-reactive, and only 1 of 255 was cross-reactive with common cold coronaviruses. Limitations of the study were the small number of convalescent patients and the absence of early post-infection timepoints. Clones induced by infection and clones induced by vaccination both contracted markedly at late timepoints after vaccination, which fits with T cell responses waning over time.

After less than 13 days of culture, CD4+ T cells were isolated with the EasySep CD4+ T cell isolation kit. Negative nucleocapsid antibody results before and after vaccination confirmed that the healthy vaccine recipients had no prior SARS-CoV-2 infection. Half of the culture medium was replaced with fresh IL-2-containing medium on days 3 and 7. Unless noted otherwise, every peptide stimulation condition was grown in triplicate wells. Using Ficoll-Paque Plus gradient centrifugation, PBMC were separated from whole blood and then either used fresh or cryopreserved at -140C. Genomic DNA was extracted from cultured CD4+ T cells with the QIAamp micro DNA kit. Receptors were amplified or captured by the immunoSEQ multiplex PCR assay. TCR beta CDR3 sequencing was performed on DNA from the cultured, isolated CD4+ T cells. Turning to the authors' computational methods: Non-productive TCR sequences were removed and reads were trimmed to the CDR3 region, keeping CDR3s of at least 7 amino acids. The MANAFEST web app was used to pick out antigen-specific clonotypes by comparing their expansion in peptide wells with that in reference cultures. For clones to be considered positive, expansion at FDR<0.05 versus reference and all other wells, an odds ratio above 5, and a frequency above 0.1% in two replicate wells were required. Clonotypes significantly expanded in SARS-CoV-2 spike wells and in at least one common cold coronavirus spike condition were defined as cross-reactive. Levenshtein distance calculated with the stringdist R package was used to assess CDR3 similarity, and unrooted trees were constructed with ape in R 3.6.1. TCRdb re-hosts the immuneACCESS table, in-frame sequences only. Its copies lack some clones; in the studies checked, an unresolved V gene accounts for under half of them, and the cause for the rest is not known. From that table come the V and J calls and clone size; the DNA was used to work out D and trimming. Counted in this sample were tens of thousands of clones; roughly 79% of them appeared once. Clones ranked in the top ten supply around 2.9% of the sample.

This clone was recorded a few times. Its cognate antigen has yet to be identified. Base-call qualities are not available, and no considerably larger clone is one nucleotide away. Its CDR3 holds 19 amino acids, cysteine through phenylalanine. The only DNA kept is the CDR3, 57 bases in frame from the first base. The trim is 0 bases for V and 5 bases for J, with a gap of 27 bases between the germline ends. CDR1 and CDR2 are read off the germline V gene as SGHDT and YYEEEE. The chain is assembled from TRBV5-6 and TRBJ2-7; the D segment could be TRBD1, given 5 matching bases. The specimen was CD4+ T cells from PBMCs cultured without peptide, collected before COVID-19 vaccination. This sequence originates from a human donor who received a COVID-19 vaccine. For the CDR3, the sequence is CASSLESGFVLPYLHEQYF. The nucleotides are TGTGCCAGCAGCTTGGAGTCAGGGTTTGTTTTACCGTATCTCCACGAGCAGTACTTC. Full variable domain (CDR3 extended with the reference TRBV5-6 and TRBJ2-7 proteins): DAGVTQSPTHLIKTRGQQVTLRCSPKSGHDTVSWYQQALGQGPQFIFQYYEEEERQRGNFPDRFSGHQFPNYSSELNVNALLLGDSALYLCASSLESGFVLPYLHEQYFGPGTRLTVT.